This T cell receptor (beta chain) was sequenced in a study of T-cell reconstitution after alpha-beta-depleted transplantation in children. CDR3 size: 13 residues. Germline V gene sequence: CDR1 DFQATT, CDR2 SNEGSKA (reference sequence). Trimming removed 6 bases from V and 5 bases from J, with 13 bases in between. Preparation of the TCRbeta library was carried out with unique molecular identifiers. TCRdb reanalysed the PCR reads using MiXCR and keeps one entry per CDR3 protein. The sample lists some 310,000 distinct CDR3 sequences, around 20% occurring once. This sequence originates from a male patient under 18 who had a stem cell transplant for acute lymphoblastic leukemia, so the T cells may come from the graft donor. The rearrangement links TRBV20-1 to TRBJ2-2; D gene ambiguous. The input for sequencing was PBMCs, mostly from graft donor cells, taken 180 days after TCRalphabeta/CD19-depleted stem cell transplant. For the CDR3, the DNA is TGCAGTGCCTTCTGGGGTATTACCGGGGAGCTGTTTTTT. Amino acids: CSAFWGITGELFF.